The 6 T cell receptor beta chains below come from one sample, sequenced in a study of radiotherapy plus CTLA-4 blockade in lung cancer. Data came from immunoSEQ multiplex PCR; TCRdb stores just in-frame clones and leaves some out. The repertoire holds over 70,000 clones, with around 85% as singletons. Specimen: peripheral blood, collected from a patient treated with radiotherapy plus ipilimumab. These TCRs come from a human donor with non-small cell lung cancer who had a partial response to radiotherapy plus ipilimumab.

The chain employs TRBV15 and TRBJ2-2; 9 bases agree with TRBD2. J lost 3 bases, V lost 8 bases, and 4 bases had no gene match. The CDR3 sequence is 14 residues long. CDR1 is LNHNV and CDR2 is YYDKDF in the germline V gene (reference sequence). CDR3: CATAGGRDTGELFF. The CDR3 region has the DNA TGTGCCACCGCGGGGGGGAGGGACACCGGGGAGCTGTTTTTT.

The chain uses TRBV29-1 and TRBJ2-1; D remains unclear. The CDR3 contains 15 residues. Trimming left V 5 bases short and J 4 bases short, with 18 bases between. Per germline, CDR1 SQVTM and CDR2 ANQGSEA. CDR3 DNA: TGCAGCGTTATATACCGGGTCCCTATATACAATGAGCAGTTCTTC. As protein: CSVIYRVPIYNEQFF.

The rearrangement joins TRBV5-1 to TRBJ1-4, with a weak D call TRBD1 (6 bases). The germline V gene encodes CDR1 SGHRS and CDR2 YFSETQ. The V end was cut by 4 bases, the J end by 0 bases, with 13 bases between. CDR3 length equals 16 residues. The DNA of the CDR3 is TGCGCCAGCAGCATCGGACAGACGGCAACTAATGAAAAACTGTTTTTT. As protein: CASSIGQTATNEKLFF.

In this sample, this clone turned up once. The chain couples TRBV2 to TRBJ2-2, with TRBD1 matching 11 bases. The V gene end was trimmed by 7 bases and the J gene end by 7 bases; junction bases not matched to a gene: 11. The CDR3 consists of 16 residues. Per the germline V gene, CDR1 is SNHLY and CDR2 is FYNNEI. The CDR3, as DNA: TGTGCCAGCAAACGAAGCGGACAGGGGGCTATCGGGGAGCTGTTTTTT. It yields the protein CASKRSGQGAIGELFF.

The genes are TRBV19 and TRBJ2-1; TRBD1 matches at 9 bases. The junction had 5 bases not matched to a gene; V was cut back by 7 bases and J by 7 bases. The germline CDR1 and CDR2 sequences are LNHDA and SQIVND (reference sequence). The CDR3 has 13 amino acids. The CDR3 here is CASIGTGSNEQFF. The CDR3 DNA reads TGTGCCAGTATAGGGACAGGGTCTAATGAGCAGTTCTTC.

This rearrangement joins TRBV19 to TRBJ1-5, with D tentatively TRBD1 (6 bases). Deletions cut 7 bases from V and 1 base from J, with 17 bases between. The CDR3 runs to 16 residues. Per the germline V gene, CDR1 is LNHDA and CDR2 is SQIVND (reference sequence). CDR3 in amino acids: CASINRGGSSNQPQHF. The CDR3 region has the DNA TGTGCCAGTATCAATCGGGGGGGCTCAAGCAATCAGCCCCAGCATTTT.